Listed here are 14 T cell receptor beta chains from one sample, sequenced in a study of cytomegalovirus exposure and HLA in healthy donors. Clones were sequenced by immunoSEQ multiplex PCR, and TCRdb holds only the in-frame ones, with some missing. This table holds approximately 60,000 clones, about 95% found once. The source material was PBMCs. Receptor source: a woman between 18 and 30 years old in good health and CMV-seropositive.

The chain employs TRBV4-1 and TRBJ2-5; 9 nucleotides align to TRBD2. Germline CDR1 and CDR2: MGHRA and YSYEKL. The V segment lost 5 bases and the J segment 2 bases; nucleotides outside the gene matches: 6. This CDR3 region has 15 residues. The CDR3 sequence: CASSGGAGGQETQYF. CDR3 bases: TGCGCCAGCAGCGGTGGGGCGGGAGGGCAAGAGACCCAGTACTTC.

The rearrangement joins TRBV13 to TRBJ2-1; 8 nucleotides match TRBD2. The CDR3 runs to 15 residues. J gave up 5 bases and V 4 bases, and 7 bases lay outside the gene matches. The germline V gene encodes CDR1 PRHDT and CDR2 FYEKMQ (reference sequence). CDR3 sequence (DNA): TGTGCCAGCAGCTGGCGGGGGGCAGCCAACAATGAGCAGTTCTTC. It codes for CASSWRGAANNEQFF.

This chain connects TRBV28 to TRBJ1-2; TRBD1 matches 7 bases. In germline, CDR1 is MDHEN, CDR2 SYDVKM. With 5 bases clipped from V and 8 bases from J, the junction kept 8 bases outside the gene matches. The CDR3 sequence is 13 residues long. The CDR3 sequence: CASSSDRADGYTF. The CDR3, as DNA: TGTGCCAGCAGTAGTGACAGGGCCGACGGCTACACCTTC.

The V call is TRBV28, the J call TRBJ1-5; the D gene is possibly TRBD1 (6 bases). V lost 0 bases to trimming and J lost 4 bases, with 13 bases between them. The germline gives CDR1 MDHEN, CDR2 SYDVKM. This CDR3 spans 16 amino acids. CDR3 coding DNA: TGTGCCAGCAGTTTATGGGGCAGGGGCCAAAATCAGCCCCAGCATTTT. As protein: CASSLWGRGQNQPQHF.

The rearrangement uses TRBV4-3 and TRBJ2-3, with D perhaps matching TRBD2 (6 bases). Between the trimmed V and J ends, which lost 1 base and 4 bases, there was a span of 12 bases. Germline values: CDR1 LGHNA, CDR2 YSLEER. The CDR3 has 15 residues. CDR3 sequence (DNA): TGCGCCAGCAGCCAAGCGGAGGGAAGTCCAGATACGCAGTATTTT. Amino acids: CASSQAEGSPDTQYF.

The V and J genes are TRBV28 and TRBJ1-2, with D tentatively TRBD1 (5 bases). The germline V gene encodes CDR1 MDHEN and CDR2 SYDVKM. This CDR3 has 14 residues. V lost 4 bases and J lost 4, with 13 bases in between. The CDR3 coding sequence is TGTGCCAGCAGTTCAGGGTTACTGAGCTATGGCTACACCTTC. This sequence encodes CASSSGLLSYGYTF.

The chain joins TRBV18 to TRBJ1-2; 7 nucleotides match TRBD1. In germline, CDR1 is KGHSH, CDR2 LQKENI. J lost 4 bases, V lost 3 bases, and 5 bases had no gene match. The CDR3 consists of 14 residues. CDR3 DNA: TGTGCCAGCTCACCCGGACAGGATTTCTATGGCTACACCTTC. Translated, it gives CASSPGQDFYGYTF.

This rearrangement joins TRBV4-2 to TRBJ2-4; 9 bases are a match to TRBD2. In germline, CDR1 is LGHNA, CDR2 YNFKEQ. V shed 0 bases and J 4 bases; nucleotides not matched to a gene: 4. The CDR3 is 16 residues long. The CDR3 coding sequence is TGTGCCAGCAGCCAAGAGGCCACTAGCGGGAAAAACATTCAGTACTTC. As protein: CASSQEATSGKNIQYF.

The chain joins TRBV30 to TRBJ1-5, with D perhaps TRBD1 (5 bases). The CDR3 runs to 14 residues. Trimming removed 4 bases at V and 2 bases at J, with 12 bases between. Germline assignment: CDR1 GTSNPN and CDR2 SVGIG (reference sequence). The CDR3: CAWTYGGGNQPQHF. The CDR3 bases are TGTGCCTGGACCTACGGGGGGGGCAATCAGCCCCAGCATTTT.

The chain is built from TRBV4-3 and TRBJ2-3; 10 positions agree with TRBD1. With V trimmed by 3 bases and J by 1 base, 7 bases remained unmatched. CDR3 length: 17 residues. Germline assignment: CDR1 LGHNA and CDR2 YSLEER. CDR3 bases: TGCGCCAGCAGCCACCCACCGGGACAGGGGCGCACAGATACGCAGTATTTT. Its protein is CASSHPPGQGRTDTQYF.

This chain connects TRBV27 to TRBJ2-7; 8 nucleotides line up with TRBD1. V shed 8 bases, J shed 2 bases, and the junction held 8 bases outside the gene matches. Looked up from germline, CDR1 is MNHEY and CDR2 is SMNVEV (reference sequence). This CDR3 spans 14 amino acids. The CDR3 is CASRTGYPTYEQYF. Here the CDR3 DNA reads TGTGCCAGCCGGACAGGGTATCCCACCTACGAGCAGTACTTC.

The table lists this clone with a count of one. The genes are TRBV7-6 and TRBJ2-1, with D perhaps TRBD1 (5 bases). Germline V gene data show CDR1 as SGHVS and CDR2 as FNYEAQ. CDR3 length equals 16 residues. V was cut by 4 bases and J by 0 bases, with 13 bases left in between. CDR3 amino acids: CASSYRQPSSYNEQFF. The CDR3 DNA sequence: TGTGCCAGCAGCTACAGACAGCCGAGCTCCTACAATGAGCAGTTCTTC.

The chain couples TRBV9 to TRBJ1-2; D is unclear. The CDR3 loop spans 13 amino acids. V was clipped by 6 bases and J by 3 bases, with 12 bases between them. Germline CDR1 and CDR2: SGDLS and YYNGEE. CDR3 coding DNA: TGTGCCAGCACCTCAGTCCTAGACTATGGCTACACCTTC. As protein: CASTSVLDYGYTF.

V and J are TRBV7-6 and TRBJ2-1; 10 nucleotides align to TRBD1. This CDR3 has 18 amino acids. J lost 6 bases, V lost 1 base, and 12 bases had no gene match. CDR1 and CDR2 from the germline V gene are SGHVS and FNYEAQ. For the CDR3, the DNA is TGTGCCAGCAGCTTAGTACAGTCCAACGGACAGGGGGTCAATGAGCAGTTCTTC. This gives the protein CASSLVQSNGQGVNEQFF.